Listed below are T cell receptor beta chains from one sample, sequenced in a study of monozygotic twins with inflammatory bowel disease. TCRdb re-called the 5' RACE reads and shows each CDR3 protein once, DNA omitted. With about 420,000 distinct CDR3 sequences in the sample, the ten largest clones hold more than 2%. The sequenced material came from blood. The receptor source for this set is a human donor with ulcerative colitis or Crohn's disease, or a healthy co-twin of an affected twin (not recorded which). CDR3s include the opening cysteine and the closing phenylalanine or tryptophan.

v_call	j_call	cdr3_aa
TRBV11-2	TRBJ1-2	CASSFGQGHYGYTF
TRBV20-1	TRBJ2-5	CSGVNVPSGRRQTQYF
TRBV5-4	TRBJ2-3	CASSLGLVGRSTDTQYF
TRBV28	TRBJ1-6	CASSFFDRDNSPLHF
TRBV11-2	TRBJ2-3	CASSLGWGGLAGIGDTQYF
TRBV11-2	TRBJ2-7	CASSHQYRGPTYEQYF
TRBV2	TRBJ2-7	CASSETSGTYEQYF
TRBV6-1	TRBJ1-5	CATRGGKVQPQHF
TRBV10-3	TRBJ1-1	CAISDPGAGNTEAFF
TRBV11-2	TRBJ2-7	CASSLGQTPLSYEQYF
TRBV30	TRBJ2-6	CAWSQGKANVLTF
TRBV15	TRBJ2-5	CATGGSEETQYF
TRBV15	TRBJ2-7	CATSRSGVEGYEQYF
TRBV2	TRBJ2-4	CASSESGGGLAKNIQYF
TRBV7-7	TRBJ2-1	CASSSDGFNEQFF
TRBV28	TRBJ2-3	CASTRGGDTQYF
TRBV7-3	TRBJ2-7	CASSLTGRSTDEQYF
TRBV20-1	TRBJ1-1	CSASTPGRANTEAFF